This paragraph covers one T cell receptor beta chain sequence. This clonotype was recorded a few times. The antigen it binds to is not known. No base-level quality is on record; no much larger clone is a single base apart. The library was generated by RT-PCR. The listed sequencing device is Illumina HiSeq 2500. TCRdb reprocessed the public reads (quality trimming at Q25 with fastp, clone calling with MiXCR) and kept in-frame beta chains. Rows with one shared CDR3 protein collapse into an entry with the most common genes and DNA. The sample has about 570,000 distinct CDR3 sequences on record, around 10% of them singletons. Jointly, the top ten make up 11% of the sample. V is trimmed back by 4 bases and J by 4 bases, and the junction contains 7 bases that no gene match accounts for. The CDR1 and CDR2 encoded by the germline V gene are SGHTS and YDEGEE. The CDR3 covers 16 residues, taking in both the cysteine and the phenylalanine. Only the CDR3 DNA stays, 48 bases, in frame from base 1.

The source of the sample is a study of response to subunit inactivated influenza vaccine (dated by TCRdb to the late 2010s). Looking at the study overall: Deep quantitative profiling of the T cell receptor repertoire was used in the study to follow responses to a trivalent subunit inactivated influenza vaccine. What the work shows at the level of the full study, not this receptor alone: The authors proposed that each seasonal influenza vaccination may bring in only a limited number of new T cells.

The same sample was also studied in work on T cells expressing NK-cell markers. As that second paper reports: TCR beta cDNA libraries were prepared using 5'RACE template switching, which introduced a universal primer site and unique molecular identifiers. About eight donors provided sorted CD3+CD56+NKG2C+, CD3+CD56+NKG2C- and CD3+CD56-NKG2C+ T-cell subsets, whose TCR beta-chain repertoires were profiled. Among the eight sequenced donors, only one was HCMV-seronegative, while the other seven were HCMV-seropositive. In several experiments an anti-gammadeltaTCR antibody was added to restrict sorting to alphabetaTCR-expressing T cells. In over five donors, the dominant CD3+CD56+NKG2C+ clonotypes were among the top 10 CD8+ clonotypes and accounted for roughly 1.0-8% of CD8+ T cells. Those dominant clonotypes were again the most abundant among CD3+CD56-NKG2C+ cells in several donors, at roughly 25-65%. Whether the expanded NKG2C-expressing T cell clones were specific for HCMV antigens remained unclear. The study sequenced eight donors, all healthy volunteers chosen at random: three men and five women. HCMV-specific IgG was detected in serum with a commercial ELISA kit to determine HCMV serostatus. Peripheral blood mononuclear cells were isolated from blood by Ficoll density gradient centrifugation. For a handful of donors, bulk peripheral blood T-cell repertoires were also sequenced from unsorted PBMC. cDNA synthesis was primed from the TCR beta constant segment, followed by two successive PCR amplification steps. Sequencing of the libraries produced 2 x 150 bp reads on Illumina HiSeq 2000/2500, MiSeq or NextSeq. MIGEC handled demultiplexing of the reads and grouping by UMI, while MiTCR was used to assemble and quantify clonotypes. To remove erroneous sequences, TCR cDNA sequences were retained only when supported by two or more reads. The tcR package was used for downstream repertoire analysis, with clonotypes matched between fractions based on CDR3 nucleotide sequence plus V segment. VDJmatch was used to annotate antigen specificity against VDJdb, with one amino acid substitution in CDR3 allowed.

The chain is made from TRBV5-8 and TRBJ2-3; 12 bases in the junction line up with TRBD1. The receptor was isolated from a middle-aged man who received an inactivated influenza vaccine. Donor details come from another sample of the same person, matched by shared clones. This specimen consisted of PBMCs from blood, obtained on the day of vaccination. The CDR3: CASSGGTGGNADTQYF. The sequenced DNA is TGTGCCAGCAGCGGGGGGACAGGGGGCAACGCAGATACGCAGTATTTT.